The sequence of this TCR beta chain was determined in a study of CD4 T cells in relation to SARS-CoV-2 and coronaviruses. CDR1 and CDR2 from the germline V gene are SGDLS and YYNGEE. The CDR3 runs to 14 residues. V shed 2 bases and J shed 7 bases, with 12 bases lying between them. CEF-cultured naive and memory CD4+ T cell DNA got survey-level sequencing. Profiling relied on immunoSEQ multiplex PCR, and the TCRdb table lists in-frame clones only, not all of them. Seen here are tens of thousands of clones, just over 75% observed once, and the top ten hold 2.8%. Regarding this clone: What it binds is not known.

The sequencing input was memory CD4+ T cells from PBMCs, cultured in vitro. The chain combines TRBV9 with TRBJ2-2; D not certain. This clonotype was sampled from an adult with COVID-19. The CDR3 region is CASSVVRTGGELFF. DNA of the CDR3: TGTGCCAGCAGCGTTGTGCGAACTGGCGGGGAGCTGTTTTTT. Complete variable domain (other parts from reference TRBV9 and TRBJ2-2): DSGVTQTPKHLITATGQRVTLRCSPRSGDLSVYWYQQSLDQGLQFLIQYYNGEERAKGNILERFSAQQFPDLHSELNLSSLELGDSALYFCASSVVRTGGELFFGEGSRLTVL.